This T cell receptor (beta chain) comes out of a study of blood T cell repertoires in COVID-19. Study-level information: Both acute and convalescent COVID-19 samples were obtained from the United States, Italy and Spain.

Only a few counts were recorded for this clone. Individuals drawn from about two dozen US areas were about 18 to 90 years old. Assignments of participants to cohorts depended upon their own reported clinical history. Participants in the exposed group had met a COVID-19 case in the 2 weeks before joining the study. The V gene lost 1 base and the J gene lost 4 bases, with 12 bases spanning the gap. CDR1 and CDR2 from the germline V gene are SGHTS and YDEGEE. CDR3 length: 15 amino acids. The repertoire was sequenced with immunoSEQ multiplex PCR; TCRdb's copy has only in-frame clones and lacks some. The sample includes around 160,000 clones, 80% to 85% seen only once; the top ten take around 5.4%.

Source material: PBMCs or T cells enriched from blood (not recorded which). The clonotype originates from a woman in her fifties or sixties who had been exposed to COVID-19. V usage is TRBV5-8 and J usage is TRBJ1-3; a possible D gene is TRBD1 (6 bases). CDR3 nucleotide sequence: TGTGCCAGCAGCTTGACAGGGCGGTCAGGAAACACCATATATTTT. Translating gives CASSLTGRSGNTIYF.